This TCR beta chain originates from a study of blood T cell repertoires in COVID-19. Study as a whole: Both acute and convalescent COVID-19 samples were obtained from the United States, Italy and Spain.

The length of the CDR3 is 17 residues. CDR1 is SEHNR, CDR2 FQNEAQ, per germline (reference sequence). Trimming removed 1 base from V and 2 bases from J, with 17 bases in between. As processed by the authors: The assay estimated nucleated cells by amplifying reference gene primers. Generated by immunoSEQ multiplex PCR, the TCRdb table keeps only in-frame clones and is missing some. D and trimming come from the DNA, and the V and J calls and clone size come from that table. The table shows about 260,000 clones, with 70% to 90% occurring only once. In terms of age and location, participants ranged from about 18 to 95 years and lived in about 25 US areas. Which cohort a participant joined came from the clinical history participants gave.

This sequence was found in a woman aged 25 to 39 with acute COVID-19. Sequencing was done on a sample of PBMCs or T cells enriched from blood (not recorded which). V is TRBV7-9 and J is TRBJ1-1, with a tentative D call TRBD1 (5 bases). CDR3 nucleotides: TGTGCCAGCAGCTTAGAATCAGGGTTTGGAGCTAACACTGAAGCTTTCTTT. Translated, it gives CASSLESGFGANTEAFF.